Sequencing of this T cell receptor (beta chain) was carried out in a study of blood T cell repertoires in COVID-19. The assay was immunoSEQ multiplex PCR, and TCRdb's table has in-frame clones only and misses some. The profile shows 540,000 or so clones, approximately 91% of them singletons. The germline V gene encodes CDR1 SQVTM and CDR2 ANQGSEA. Between the trimmed V and J ends, which lost 7 bases and 9 bases, there was a span of 19 bases. The CDR3 totals 14 residues. This chain connects TRBV29-1 to TRBJ2-6; a weak D match, TRBD1 (6 bases). The sequencing input was peripheral blood. The clonotype was recovered from a woman in her forties or fifties with COVID-19, enrolled during active disease. CDR3 DNA: TGCAGCGCCTCTGCACAAGGGGGAGTCAACGTCCTGACTTTC. Its protein is CSASAQGGVNVLTF. Drawing the rest from reference TRBV29-1 and TRBJ2-6, the complete variable domain is SAVISQKPSRDICQRGTSLTIQCQVDSQVTMMFWYRQQPGQSLTLIATANQGSEATYESGFVIDKFPISRPNLTFSTLTVSNMSPEDSSIYLCSASAQGGVNVLTFGAGSRLTVL.